The rows below give T cell receptor beta chains drawn from one sample of a study of CD8 T cells in ankylosing spondylitis. A single record per CDR3 protein comes from TCRdb applying MiXCR to the 5' RACE reads. The data show over 100,000 distinct CDR3 sequences, 7% seen once. The sample was blood, either unsorted or a sorted T cell fraction (not recorded which). These receptors were collected from a male donor with ankylosing spondylitis or in good health (not recorded which). CDR3s include the opening cysteine and the closing phenylalanine or tryptophan. The D gene is left open where the match is weak. Size values are once, few and many counts, or a class for expanded clones, and some rows have none.

clone size	J gene	D gene	V gene	CDR3 length	CDR3 DNA	CDR3 protein
many	TRBJ2-1	-	TRBV20-1	15	TGCAGTGCTAGAGATTACGCGAGCTCCTACAATGAGCAGTTCTTC	CSARDYASSYNEQFF
many	TRBJ2-3	-	TRBV5-5	13	TGTATGGGCCAGCAGTCTGTCGCAGATACGCAGTATTTT	CMGQQSVADTQYF
many	TRBJ2-6	-	TRBV20-1	14	TGCAGTGCTTCCCAGGGTGCTGGGGCCAACGTCCTGACTTTC	CSASQGAGANVLTF
many	TRBJ2-3	-	TRBV9	12	TGTGCCAGCAGCGCCGAGGGTGAATCGCAGTATTTT	CASSAEGESQYF
many	TRBJ2-1	-	TRBV6-1	13	TGTGCCAGCTTCGGGCCAACCTACAATGAGCAGTTCTTC	CASFGPTYNEQFF
many	TRBJ2-1	-	TRBV5-5	13	TGTGCCAGCAGCTTGGTAGGAATCAATGAGCAGTTCTTC	CASSLVGINEQFF
few	TRBJ2-7	-	TRBV10-3	14	TGTGCCATCAGTGAGGTCAGGGCCTCCTACGAGCAGTACTTC	CAISEVRASYEQYF
many	TRBJ1-5	-	TRBV27	16	TGTGCCAGCAGTTTTAGAGCAGGGTTGAGCAATCAGCCCCAGCATTTT	CASSFRAGLSNQPQHF
-	TRBJ2-1	TRBD1	TRBV5-4	15	TGTGCCAGCACCGGTGGGACAGGGGTCTACAATGAGCAGTTCTTC	CASTGGTGVYNEQFF
-	TRBJ2-1	-	TRBV5-1	15	TGCGCCAGCAGCTTGGCGGGGGTCTACTACAATGAGCAGTTCTTC	CASSLAGVYYNEQFF
-	TRBJ2-7	-	TRBV2	11	TGTGCCAGCAGTGACCCCCGCGAGCAGTACTTC	CASSDPREQYF
many	TRBJ2-3	TRBD2	TRBV10-3	16	TGTGCCATCAGTGGTGGTGCTAGCGGGGGTCAGGATACGCAGTATTTT	CAISGGASGGQDTQYF
many	TRBJ2-3	TRBD2	TRBV4-2	18	TGTGCCAGCAGCCAAGATCTCCGGACTAGCGGGAGTACAGATACGCAGTATTTT	CASSQDLRTSGSTDTQYF
many	TRBJ2-5	TRBD2	TRBV5-1	15	TGCGCCAGCAGCCGGACTAGCGGGTTACAAGAGACCCAGTACTTC	CASSRTSGLQETQYF
many	TRBJ1-2	-	TRBV9	13	TGTGCCAGCAGCGCAGGACATTTCTATGGCTACACCTTC	CASSAGHFYGYTF
many	TRBJ2-2	-	TRBV7-8	13	TGTGCCAGCAGCCACAGGGAATTCGGGGAGCTGTTTTTT	CASSHREFGELFF
many	TRBJ1-2	-	TRBV12-3/TRBV12-4	15	TGTGCCAGCAGTTTCCGGGCGCGGGGGAACTATGGCTACACCTTC	CASSFRARGNYGYTF
-	TRBJ2-1	-	TRBV6-5	17	TGTGCCAGCAGTTACTCGAGGAGGGGAAGCTCCTACAATGAGCAGTTCTTC	CASSYSRRGSSYNEQFF
many	TRBJ2-7	-	TRBV28	15	TGTGCCAGCAGTTCCCCCGGGGCTAGCTCCTACGAGCAGTACTTC	CASSSPGASSYEQYF
many	TRBJ1-1	-	TRBV7-9	16	TGTGCCAGCAGCTTAGGCTTCACCAGTCAGAACACTGAAGCTTTCTTT	CASSLGFTSQNTEAFF
many	TRBJ2-3	-	TRBV7-2	15	TGTGCCAGCAGCTTAGTCAGAGCGAGGGCAGATACGCAGTATTTT	CASSLVRARADTQYF
-	TRBJ1-4	-	TRBV6-5	19	TGTGCCAGCAGTTACGGCCAGGTGGAGGCTCTGAGGGAATATGAAAAACTGTTTTTT	CASSYGQVEALREYEKLFF
many	TRBJ1-1	-	TRBV15	14	TGTGCCACCAGCAGCGGTGGAGGGGTCACTGAAGCTTTCTTT	CATSSGGGVTEAFF
many	TRBJ1-2	TRBD1	TRBV5-1	17	TGCGCCAGCAGCTCAGCGGGCACCGGGACAGGGACCAATGGCTACACCTTC	CASSSAGTGTGTNGYTF
-	TRBJ1-2	-	TRBV7-2	15	TGTGCCAGCAGCTTAGGATCAGGGTCGGGCTATGGCTACACCTTC	CASSLGSGSGYGYTF
many	TRBJ1-1	-	TRBV12-3/TRBV12-4	14	TGTGCCAGCAGCACCCAGAGGGCGGACACTGAAGCTTTCTTT	CASSTQRADTEAFF
many	TRBJ2-2	TRBD2	TRBV29-1	16	TGCAGCGTTGACTCCGGGACTAGCGATTACACCGGGGAGCTGTTTTTT	CSVDSGTSDYTGELFF
many	TRBJ2-2	-	TRBV15	15	TGTGCCACCAGCAGAGATCGAACAGGTTACGGGGAGCTGTTTTTT	CATSRDRTGYGELFF
many	TRBJ2-3	-	TRBV7-9	14	TGTGCCAGCCAAGTCGGGCTAAGCACAGATACGCAGTATTTT	CASQVGLSTDTQYF
-	TRBJ2-7	TRBD2	TRBV5-1	17	TGCGCCAGCAGCTTGGGACTAGCGGGGGATATTACATCCGAGCAGTACTTC	CASSLGLAGDITSEQYF
many	TRBJ2-1	TRBD2	TRBV20-1	12	TGCAGTGCGCCGGGACTAGCGGGAGGGTTTTTCTTC	CSAPGLAGGFFF
many	TRBJ2-3	TRBD1	TRBV6-5	17	TGTGCCAGCAGTTACTCGTCAGGGGGCTCCGTTCCAGATACGCAGTATTTT	CASSYSSGGSVPDTQYF
many	TRBJ2-1	TRBD1	TRBV20-1	14	TGCAGTGCTACTATTCCGGGACAGTACAATGAGCAGTTCTTC	CSATIPGQYNEQFF
many	TRBJ2-2	-	TRBV5-1	15	TGCGCCAGCAGCTCCTTAGCCGGGGACACCGGGGAGCTGTTTTTT	CASSSLAGDTGELFF
many	TRBJ2-7	-	TRBV5-1	14	TGCGCCAGCAGCTTGGTCGGGGTGCCCTACGAGCAGTACTTC	CASSLVGVPYEQYF
many	TRBJ2-3	-	TRBV2	16	TGTGCCAGCAGCCTGTCGGACGGGAAGGGCACAGATACGCAGTATTTT	CASSLSDGKGTDTQYF
many	TRBJ2-1	TRBD1	TRBV30	12	TGTGCCTGGGGGGACAGGGGTTATGAGCAGTTCTTC	CAWGDRGYEQFF
-	TRBJ1-5	-	TRBV20-1	13	TGCAGTGCTAGCGAGGCATCTAATCAGCCCCAGCATTTT	CSASEASNQPQHF
many	TRBJ1-2	-	TRBV20-1	11	TGCAGTGTCCAGTCCACCTATGGCTACACCTTC	CSVQSTYGYTF
many	TRBJ2-7	-	TRBV28	14	TGTGCCAGCAGTTTCACGATAGGAAACTACGAGCAGTACTTC	CASSFTIGNYEQYF
many	TRBJ2-7	-	TRBV12-3/TRBV12-4	12	TGTGCCAGCACCTCCCTGGCCACGAGGCAGTACTTC	CASTSLATRQYF
many	TRBJ1-6	-	TRBV5-5	13	TGTGCCAGCAGCTTGGCCGATAATTCACCCCTCCACTTT	CASSLADNSPLHF
many	TRBJ1-2	-	TRBV30	8	TGTGCCTGGATGTGGGGGCTCTTC	CAWMWGLF
many	TRBJ1-2	TRBD1	TRBV4-3	17	TGCGCCAGCAGCCAAGGGCCACAGGGGATAGGGGTCTACGGCTACACCTTC	CASSQGPQGIGVYGYTF
-	TRBJ2-6	-	TRBV5-1	15	TGCGCCAGCAGCCTGACCCTCTCTGGGGCCAACGTCCTGACTTTC	CASSLTLSGANVLTF
many	TRBJ1-5	-	TRBV7-8	16	TGTGCCAGCAGCTTACGGGACGGTTATAGCAATCAGCCCCAGCATTTT	CASSLRDGYSNQPQHF
many	TRBJ2-3	TRBD2	TRBV20-1	16	TGCAGTGCTTCTCTCCCCGGGAGCGGGGGGGCCGGTACGCAGTATTTT	CSASLPGSGGAGTQYF
-	TRBJ2-2	TRBD1	TRBV5-1	16	TGCGCCAGCAGAAAGGGACAGGGCGCTTTCACCGGGGAGCTGTTTTTT	CASRKGQGAFTGELFF
-	TRBJ2-7	-	TRBV20-1	17	TGCAGTGCTAGAAGCGAGCTGGCCGTCCCCCCCAGCTACGAGCAGTACTTC	CSARSELAVPPSYEQYF
many	TRBJ2-3	-	TRBV7-9	13	TGTGCAACCCGGGGGGCGGGACCAGATACGCAGTATTTT	CATRGAGPDTQYF
many	TRBJ1-4	-	TRBV7-8	15	TGTGCCAGCAGCCGGAAAACAACAAGGGATGAAAAACTGTTTTTT	CASSRKTTRDEKLFF
many	TRBJ2-3	TRBD2	TRBV12-3/TRBV12-4	14	TGTGCCAGCAGGGAGCGGGAGACGACAGATACGCAGTATTTT	CASRERETTDTQYF
many	TRBJ2-7	TRBD1	TRBV5-1	17	TGCGCCAGCAGCCGGGGGCCGGGACAGGGGGCGTCCTACGAGCAGTACTTC	CASSRGPGQGASYEQYF
many	TRBJ2-3	-	TRBV14	14	TGTGCCAGCAGCCAAGCTAGGGGCGCAGATACGCAGTATTTT	CASSQARGADTQYF
many	TRBJ2-5	-	TRBV7-9	16	TGTGCCAGCAGCCCCAGTGTGTTGGGGCCCTTGGAGACCCAGTACTTC	CASSPSVLGPLETQYF